The sequence of this T cell receptor beta chain was determined in a study of cytomegalovirus exposure and HLA in healthy donors. Per the germline V gene, CDR1 is SGHVS and CDR2 is FNYEAQ. V was clipped by 1 base and J by 5 bases, with 5 bases between them. The CDR3 sequence is 12 residues long. Primers for the PCR totalled 60 Vbeta and 13 Jbeta. This table comes from immunoSEQ multiplex PCR, and its TCRdb copy is limited to in-frame clones, with some not included. This sample has approximately 110,000 clones, with less than 70% found just once. The receptor's source is a woman aged 30 to 39 in good health and CMV-seronegative. Specimen: PBMCs. The rearrangement uses TRBV7-6 and TRBJ2-5; D gene unclear. The CDR3 nucleotides are TGTGCCAGCAGCTTAGTCCGGGAGACCCAGTACTTC. Its translation: CASSLVRETQYF.